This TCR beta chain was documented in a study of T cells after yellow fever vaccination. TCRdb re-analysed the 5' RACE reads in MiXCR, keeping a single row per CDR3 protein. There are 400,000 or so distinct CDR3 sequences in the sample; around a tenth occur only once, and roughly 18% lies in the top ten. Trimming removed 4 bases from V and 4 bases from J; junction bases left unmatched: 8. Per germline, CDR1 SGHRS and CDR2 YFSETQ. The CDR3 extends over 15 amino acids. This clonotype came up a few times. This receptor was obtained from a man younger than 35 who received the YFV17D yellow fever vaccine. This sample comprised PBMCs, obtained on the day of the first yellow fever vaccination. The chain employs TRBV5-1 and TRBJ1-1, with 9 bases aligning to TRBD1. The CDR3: CASSTGQGFSTEAFF. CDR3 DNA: TGCGCCAGCAGCACGGGACAGGGATTTTCCACTGAAGCTTTCTTT.